This T cell receptor beta chain was recovered during a study of shared T cell receptors in the human thymus. The germline V gene has CDR1 LGHNA and CDR2 YNFKEQ. The V gene end was trimmed by 3 bases and the J gene end by 8 bases; junction bases not matched to a gene: 9. The CDR3 is 15 residues long. Assay used: immunoSEQ multiplex PCR; TCRdb lists only in-frame clones, some missing. The sample lists 500,000 to 550,000 clones, around three quarters occurring once. These data were also filed under a second study, of human thymus T cells. As reported in that work: Among the donors, all were healthy Finnish infants having corrective surgery for congenital heart defects. Resections from corrective heart surgery provided thymus tissue. Usage of V and J genes appeared biased in thymic and blood repertoires. Unrelated individuals had highly overlapping thymic repertoires, as reported in related research.

V is TRBV4-2 and J is TRBJ2-1; 8 positions match TRBD1. The origin of this receptor is a boy under two years old with a congenital heart defect. Source material: thymocytes. The CDR3 region has the DNA TGTGCCAGCAGCCATGGGGACAGGAGGGACGATGAGCAGTTCTTC. This gives the protein CASSHGDRRDDEQFF.